This TCR beta chain is drawn from a study of blood T cell repertoires in COVID-19 (dated by TCRdb to 2020 to 2022). With respect to the entire study: The collaborator samples originated in the United States, Italy and Spain and spanned the acute and convalescent phases of COVID-19. Nearly every sample came with metadata listing a de-identified subject ID, COVID-19 status, age in years and sex. The material from the prospective study consisted of cDNA or gDNA derived from T cells, B-cell-depleted T cells, or PBMCs. The samples were drawn from the first 160 participants of the ongoing ImmuneRACE study and from 1,254 subjects provided by 6 global collaborators. Where HLA class I and class II types were available, the types were taken from metadata supplied by the sample provider, not from assay-based typing. The repertoires were released in a freely available public database intended as a resource for research on the immune response to SARS-CoV-2. The dataset comprised deeply sampled blood TCRbeta repertoires from subjects exposed to, actively infected with, or recovered from COVID-19.

This clone was observed once. The clone's antigen remains unknown. The input lacks base qualities; no much larger clone sits a single base away. The immunoSEQ Assay, a bias-controlled multiplex PCR, was used to amplify TCRbeta CDR3 regions from genomic DNA. Per the original workflow: Within the assay, amplification of reference gene primers was used to estimate how many nucleated cells each sample contained. To quantify the absolute abundance of each unique TCRbeta CDR3 rearrangement, sequence reads were collapsed and filtered. For each sample, productive Simpson clonality was calculated as the square root of Simpson's diversity index across productive rearrangements. TCRdb obtained this table from immuneACCESS and retained in-frame rearrangements with V and J assigned. These tables miss some clones; where compared with another copy, unresolved V genes account for less than half of the shortfall, and the remainder is unexplained. V and J calls and clone size are those listed in that table; D and trimming were worked out from the DNA. The sample contains about 500,000 clones, 75% to 90% of them found a single time. 0.75% to 0.9% of the sample is in the top ten clones.

One collaborating source in Seattle enrolled patients while the patients were actively infected and followed the patients over time throughout the course of disease. Each collaborating institution followed its own protocols to collect whole blood in K2EDTA tubes. For TCRbeta analysis, collaborator samples were shipped as frozen whole blood, as isolated PBMCs, or as DNA extracted from either sample type. Summary of the overall study and its limitations: How much clinical and demographic metadata was included differed by source and by participant, and the metadata was provided uncurated.

Measured from the cysteine to the phenylalanine, the CDR3 is 16 residues long. Of the read, only the CDR3 DNA is kept; its 48 bases are in frame from base 1. CDR1 SGHNT and CDR2 YYREEE were looked up in the germline V gene (reference sequence). V sheds 4 bases and J sheds 0 bases, leaving 14 bases between their ends. The source of this sequence is a man younger than 35 with COVID-19, enrolled during active disease. The V and J genes are TRBV5-4 and TRBJ1-3; TRBD1 could be the D gene, as 5 bases match. Material: peripheral blood. The CDR3 sequence is CASSALPRVSGNTIYF. The nucleotide sequence reads as follows: TGTGCCAGCAGCGCCTTACCCAGGGTCTCTGGAAACACCATATATTTT.